Listed below are T cell receptor beta chains from one sample, sequenced in a study of T cell repertoires in cytomegalovirus infection. TCRdb reprocessed the reads with MiXCR, giving one entry per CDR3 protein. Altogether about 140,000 distinct CDR3 sequences are present, 6.5% being singletons, with the ten largest covering 18%. Input material: PBMCs. The receptor set was obtained from a human donor in good health (CMV status not recorded). Some clones in this sample may be carry-over from other donors' samples. Both conserved end residues are part of each CDR3. Fields, in order: clone size, V gene, D gene, J gene, CDR3 DNA, CDR3 protein. A D gene is named only where the DNA matches it firmly. Expanded clones are given a class, and other clones once, few, many or no size at all.

many	TRBV28	-	TRBJ1-5	TGTGCCAGCAAGTCTCCTATCGGTTATCAGCCCCAGCATTTT	CASKSPIGYQPQHF
many	TRBV7-2	-	TRBJ2-7	TGTGCCAGCAGCTTACCGTACAGAGAGCAGTACTTC	CASSLPYREQYF
many	TRBV28	TRBD1	TRBJ2-7	TGTGCCAGCAGGTCGACAGGGGCGGGCGAGCAGTACTTC	CASRSTGAGEQYF
many	TRBV7-2	TRBD2	TRBJ2-3	TGTGCCAGCAGCTTAGGGACTAGCGGGGGGACTAACACAGATACGCAGTATTTT	CASSLGTSGGTNTDTQYF
many	TRBV11-2	TRBD2	TRBJ2-1	TGTGCCAGCAGCCTTAGCGGGTACAATGAGCAGTTCTTC	CASSLSGYNEQFF
few	TRBV28	TRBD2	TRBJ2-1	TGTGCCAGCAGTTTAGGGCGGGGGGCCCTCGGGGAGCAGTTCTTC	CASSLGRGALGEQFF
many	TRBV7-8	TRBD1	TRBJ1-1	TGTGCCAGCAGCCTAGGACAGGGGATAACTGAAGCTTTCTTT	CASSLGQGITEAFF
few	TRBV4-2	-	TRBJ2-1	TGTGCCAGCAGCCTTGACCCCAGGGACAATGAGCAGTTCTTC	CASSLDPRDNEQFF
few	TRBV7-6	-	TRBJ1-6	TGTGCCAGCAGCTTGTACGGTTCACCCCTCCACTTT	CASSLYGSPLHF
-	TRBV28	-	TRBJ2-1	TGTGCCAGCAGTCCACCCCAACTGAATGAGCAGTTCTTC	CASSPPQLNEQFF
many	TRBV7-2	-	TRBJ1-2	TGTGCCAGCAGCCCAAACGCCGGGGGGAACTATGGCTACACCTTC	CASSPNAGGNYGYTF